This T cell receptor (beta chain) is from a study of T cells after posttransplantation cyclophosphamide. The table came from immunoSEQ multiplex PCR; TCRdb's copy has only in-frame clones and leaves some out. The sample lists thousands of clones, roughly 98% seen once, with about 0.88% in the top ten. The V gene lost 4 bases and the J gene lost 3 bases, with 10 bases spanning the gap. Germline V gene lookup returns CDR1 SGHRS and CDR2 YFSETQ. CDR3 length: 13 amino acids. The sequence was obtained from a man aged 35 to 55 in good health, CMV-negative, and a related stem cell transplant donor. Source material: memory CD4+ T cells sorted from PBMCs. The rearrangement links TRBV5-1 to TRBJ1-2; D call uncertain. The CDR3 loop reads CASSGGEDYGYTF. The CDR3 DNA sequence: TGCGCCAGCAGCGGCGGGGAGGACTATGGCTACACCTTC.